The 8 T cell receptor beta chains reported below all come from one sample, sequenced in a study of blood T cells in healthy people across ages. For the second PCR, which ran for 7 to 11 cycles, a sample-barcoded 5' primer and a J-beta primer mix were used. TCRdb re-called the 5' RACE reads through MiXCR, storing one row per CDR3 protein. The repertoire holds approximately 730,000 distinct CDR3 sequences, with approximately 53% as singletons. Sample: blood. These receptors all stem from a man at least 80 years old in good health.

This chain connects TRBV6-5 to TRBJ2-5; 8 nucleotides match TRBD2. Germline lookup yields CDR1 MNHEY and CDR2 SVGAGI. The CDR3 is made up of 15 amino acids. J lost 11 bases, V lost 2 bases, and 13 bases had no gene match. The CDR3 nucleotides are TGTGCCAGCAGTTACCCCGGACTAGCAATGGGTGAGCAGTACTTC. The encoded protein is CASSYPGLAMGEQYF.

CDR3 nucleotide sequence: TGCAGCGCCCGACTGGGACAGGGGGCACAGCCCCAGCATTTT. It translates to CSARLGQGAQPQHF. The gene calls are TRBV29-1 and TRBJ1-5; 12 bases map to TRBD1. The CDR3 extends over 14 amino acids. Germline assignment: CDR1 SQVTM and CDR2 ANQGSEA. The V segment lost 7 bases and the J segment 7 bases; nucleotides outside the gene matches: 8.

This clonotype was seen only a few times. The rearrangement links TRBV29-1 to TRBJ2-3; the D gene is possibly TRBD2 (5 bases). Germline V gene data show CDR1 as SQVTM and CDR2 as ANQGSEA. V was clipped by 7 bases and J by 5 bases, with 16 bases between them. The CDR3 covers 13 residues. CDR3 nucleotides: TGCAGCGCACGAGGGCGATTTCGAGATACGCAGTATTTT. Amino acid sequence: CSARGRFRDTQYF.

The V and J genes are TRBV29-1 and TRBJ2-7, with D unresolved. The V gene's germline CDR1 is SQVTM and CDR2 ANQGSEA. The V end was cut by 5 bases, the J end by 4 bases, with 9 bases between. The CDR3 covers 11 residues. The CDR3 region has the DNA TGCAGCGTTAGAGTCGGTTACGAGCAGTACTTC. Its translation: CSVRVGYEQYF.

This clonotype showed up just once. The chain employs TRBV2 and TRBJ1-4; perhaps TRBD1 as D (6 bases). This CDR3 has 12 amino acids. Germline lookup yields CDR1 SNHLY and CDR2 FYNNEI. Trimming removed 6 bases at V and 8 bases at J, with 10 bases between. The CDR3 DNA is TGTGCCAGCAGCGACACAGGGGAAAAACTGTTTTTT. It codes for CASSDTGEKLFF.

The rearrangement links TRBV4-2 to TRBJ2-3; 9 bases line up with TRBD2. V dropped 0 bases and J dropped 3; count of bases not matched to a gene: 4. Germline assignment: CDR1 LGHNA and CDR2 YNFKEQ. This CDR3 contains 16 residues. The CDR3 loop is CASSQDEAGGTDTQYF. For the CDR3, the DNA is TGTGCCAGCAGCCAAGATGAGGCGGGGGGGACAGATACGCAGTATTTT.

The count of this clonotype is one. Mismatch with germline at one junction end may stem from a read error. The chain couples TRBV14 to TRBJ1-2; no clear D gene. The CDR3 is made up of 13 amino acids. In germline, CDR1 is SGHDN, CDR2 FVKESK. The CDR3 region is CTSSQNLDYGYTF. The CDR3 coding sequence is TGTACCAGCAGCCAAAACCTGGACTATGGCTACACCTTC.

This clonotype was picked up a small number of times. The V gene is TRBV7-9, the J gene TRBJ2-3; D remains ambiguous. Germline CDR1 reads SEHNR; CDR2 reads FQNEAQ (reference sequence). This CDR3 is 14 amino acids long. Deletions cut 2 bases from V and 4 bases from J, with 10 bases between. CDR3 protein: CASSLSPTADTQYF. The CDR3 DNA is TGTGCCAGCAGCTTATCACCTACGGCAGATACGCAGTATTTT.